This T cell receptor (beta chain) was captured by sequencing in a study of T cells expressing NK-cell markers. Points from the study as a whole: NKG2C+ dominant clonotype frequencies in six or seven donors were roughly 1.0-8% of CD8+ T cells.

Germline CDR1 reads SNHLY; CDR2 reads FYNNEI. The CDR3 extends over 14 amino acids. TCRdb re-called the 5' RACE reads and catalogs CDR3 proteins one per entry, DNA excluded. Its clone listing holds some 110,000 distinct CDR3 sequences. Concerning this clonotype itself: Its specificity is not known.

Sequencing used blood T cells: a sorted CD56 or NKG2C T cell subset, CD4+ or CD8+ T cells, or bulk PBMC T cells (not recorded which). This rearrangement joins TRBV2 to TRBJ1-1; as DNA is missing, the TRBD1 call by TCRdb cannot be tested. This clonotype was obtained from a woman between 18 and 75 years old in good health. This CDR3 is CASREDGGGTEAFF.